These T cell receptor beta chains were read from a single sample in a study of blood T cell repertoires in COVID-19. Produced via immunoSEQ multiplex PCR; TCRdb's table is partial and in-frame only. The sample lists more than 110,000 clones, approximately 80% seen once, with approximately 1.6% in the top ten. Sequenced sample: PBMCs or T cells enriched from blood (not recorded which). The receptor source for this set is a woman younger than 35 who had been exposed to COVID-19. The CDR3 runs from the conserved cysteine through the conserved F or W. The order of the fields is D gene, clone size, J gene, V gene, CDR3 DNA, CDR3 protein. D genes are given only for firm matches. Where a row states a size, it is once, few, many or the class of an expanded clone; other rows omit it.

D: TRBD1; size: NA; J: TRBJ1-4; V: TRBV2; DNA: TGTGCCAGCAGCCCCTACAGGGGGCTGGAAAAACTGTTTTTT; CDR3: CASSPYRGLEKLFF
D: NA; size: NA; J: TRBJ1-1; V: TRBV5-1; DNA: TGCGCCAGCAGCTTGGTGGCAGATATGAACACTGAAGCTTTCTTT; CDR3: CASSLVADMNTEAFF
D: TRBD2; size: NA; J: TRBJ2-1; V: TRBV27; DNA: TGTGCCAGCAGTTCAATTAGCGGGAGTGGGGTCAATGAGCAGTTCTTC; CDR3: CASSSISGSGVNEQFF
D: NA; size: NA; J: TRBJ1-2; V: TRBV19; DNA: TGTGCCAGTAGTGGGGGGACGGCCGGCTATGGCTACACCTTC; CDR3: CASSGGTAGYGYTF
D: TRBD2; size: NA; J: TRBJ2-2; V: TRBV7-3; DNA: TGTGCCAGCAGTTCAGGCGGACTAGCGGGAGGTGGGGCGAACACCGGGGAGCTGTTTTTT; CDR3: CASSSGGLAGGGANTGELFF
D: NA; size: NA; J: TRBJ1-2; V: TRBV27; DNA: TGTGCCAGCAGTTTAGTAGGCGGGGGATATGGCTACACCTTC; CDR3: CASSLVGGGYGYTF
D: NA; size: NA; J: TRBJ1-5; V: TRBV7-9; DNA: TGTGCCAGCAGCTTAGAGAATATGGCAGGGGTTAGCAATCAGCCCCAGCATTTT; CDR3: CASSLENMAGVSNQPQHF
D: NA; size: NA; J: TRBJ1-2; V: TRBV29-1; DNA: TGCAGCGTTGAATTTAGTAGTGGCTACACCTTC; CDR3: CSVEFSSGYTF
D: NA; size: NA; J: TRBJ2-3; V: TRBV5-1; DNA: TGCGCCAGCAGCTTGCACAAAGATACGCAGTATTTT; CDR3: CASSLHKDTQYF
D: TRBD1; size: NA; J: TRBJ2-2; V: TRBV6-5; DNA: TGTGCCAGCAGACGCGGGACAGGGGACCTCGGGGAGCTGTTTTTT; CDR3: CASRRGTGDLGELFF
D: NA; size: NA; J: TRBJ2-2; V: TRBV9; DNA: TGTGCCAGCAGGCTAGACAGTTTCACCGGGGAGCTGTTTTTT; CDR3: CASRLDSFTGELFF
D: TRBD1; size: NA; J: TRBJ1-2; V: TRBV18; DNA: TGTGCCAGCTCACCATCGAGCGTAGGGACAGAGAGAGGCTACACCTTC; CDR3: CASSPSSVGTERGYTF
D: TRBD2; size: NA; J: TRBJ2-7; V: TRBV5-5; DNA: TGTGCCAGCAGCTTGGCTGGTAGCGGGATGTTCACGTACGAGCAGTACTTC; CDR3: CASSLAGSGMFTYEQYF
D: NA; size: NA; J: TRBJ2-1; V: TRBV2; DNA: TGTGCCAGCCAAGGGGGGGGGCCTGAGCAGTTCTTC; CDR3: CASQGGGPEQFF
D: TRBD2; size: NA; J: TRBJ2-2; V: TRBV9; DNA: TGTGCCAGCAGCGTAACTAGCGGGAGTTTATGGGCCACCGGGGAGCTGTTTTTT; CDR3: CASSVTSGSLWATGELFF
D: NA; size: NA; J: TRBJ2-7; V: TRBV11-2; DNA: TGTGCCAGCAGCTCTGTATACGAGCAGTACTTC; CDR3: CASSSVYEQYF
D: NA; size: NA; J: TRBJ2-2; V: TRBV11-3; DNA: TGTGCCAGCAGCTTAGAAAAGGTTGGGGAGGACACCGGGGAGCTGTTTTTT; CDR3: CASSLEKVGEDTGELFF
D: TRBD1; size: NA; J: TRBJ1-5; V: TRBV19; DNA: TGTGCCAGTAGTATCGGGACAGGGGGCGGACAGCCCCAGCATTTT; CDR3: CASSIGTGGGQPQHF
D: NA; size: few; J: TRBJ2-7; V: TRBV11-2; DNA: TGTGCCAGCAGCTCCTATTACGAGCAGTACTTC; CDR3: CASSSYYEQYF
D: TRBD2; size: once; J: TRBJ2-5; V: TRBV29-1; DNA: TGCAGCGTTGAGCCGGCGGGGGGGCCGGAGACCCAGTACTTC; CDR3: CSVEPAGGPETQYF
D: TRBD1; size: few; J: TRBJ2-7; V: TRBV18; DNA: TGTGCCAGCTCGGGGAACAGGGGGGTCTCCTACGAGCAGTACTTC; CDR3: CASSGNRGVSYEQYF
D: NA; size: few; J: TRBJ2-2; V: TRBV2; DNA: TGTGCCAGCAGCGAGTTCGACTACGGTGGCACCGGGGAGCTGTTTTTT; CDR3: CASSEFDYGGTGELFF
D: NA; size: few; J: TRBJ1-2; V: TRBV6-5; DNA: TGTGCCAGCAGTTACGACAGAAACTATGGCTACACCTTC; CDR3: CASSYDRNYGYTF
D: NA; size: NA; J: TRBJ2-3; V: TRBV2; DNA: TGTGCCACCCACCGTTTAGGGAGTACGCAGTATTTT; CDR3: CATHRLGSTQYF
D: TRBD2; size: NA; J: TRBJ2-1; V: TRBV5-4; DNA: TGTGCCAGCAAAGCGGGAGGGGGTCTGGATGAGCAGTTCTTC; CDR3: CASKAGGGLDEQFF
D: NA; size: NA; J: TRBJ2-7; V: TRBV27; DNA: TGTGCCAGCAGTCAACGAGCCGATCGCCACGAGCAGTACTTC; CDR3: CASSQRADRHEQYF
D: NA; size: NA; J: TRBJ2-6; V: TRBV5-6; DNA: TGTGCCAGCAGCTTGGTTGAGGGAGCTGGGGCCAACGTCCTGACTTTC; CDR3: CASSLVEGAGANVLTF
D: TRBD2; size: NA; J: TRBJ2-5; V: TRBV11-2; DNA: TGTGCCAGCAGCGCGACACCGACCGGGAGGGCCAGGGAGACCCAGTACTTC; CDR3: CASSATPTGRARETQYF
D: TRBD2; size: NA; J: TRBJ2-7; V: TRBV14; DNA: TGTGCCAGCAGCCAGATGGGCGGGAGATTGGGCGAGCAGTACTTC; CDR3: CASSQMGGRLGEQYF
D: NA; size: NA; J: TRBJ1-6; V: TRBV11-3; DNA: TGTGCCAGCAGCTTAGAAAGCAATTCACCCCTCCACTTT; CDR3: CASSLESNSPLHF
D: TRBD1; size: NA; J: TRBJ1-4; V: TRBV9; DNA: TGTGCCAGCAGCAGACAGGGTACTAATGAAAAACTGTTTTTT; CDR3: CASSRQGTNEKLFF
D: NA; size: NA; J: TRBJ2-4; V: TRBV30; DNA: TGTGCCTGGCTTAAGACAGGTTTAGCCAAAAACATTCAGTACTTC; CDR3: CAWLKTGLAKNIQYF
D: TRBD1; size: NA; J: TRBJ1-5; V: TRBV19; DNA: TGTGCCAGTAGTCCGAATAACAGGGGCGCCCAGCCCCAGCATTTT; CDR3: CASSPNNRGAQPQHF
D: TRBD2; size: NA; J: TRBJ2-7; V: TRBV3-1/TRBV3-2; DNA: TGTGCCAGCAGCCTTGGGACTAGTAAGCACGAGCAGTACTTC; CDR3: CASSLGTSKHEQYF
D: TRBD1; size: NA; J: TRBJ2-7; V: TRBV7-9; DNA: TGTGCCAGCAGCGCCACCTGGAACTTTGGACAGGGCCTCTCCTACGAGCAGTACTTC; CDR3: CASSATWNFGQGLSYEQYF
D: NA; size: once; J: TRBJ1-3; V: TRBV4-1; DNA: TGCGCCAGCAGCCAAGAGCCGCGTAAGTTCTTTGGAAACACCATATATTTT; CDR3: CASSQEPRKFFGNTIYF
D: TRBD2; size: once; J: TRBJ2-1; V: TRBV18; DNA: TGTGCCAGCTCACCCTCGGGAGGGACAGAGCAGTTCTTC; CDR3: CASSPSGGTEQFF
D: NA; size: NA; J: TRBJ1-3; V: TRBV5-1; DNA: TGCGCCAGCAGCGAGTCATCAATCTCTGGAAACACCATATATTTT; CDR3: CASSESSISGNTIYF
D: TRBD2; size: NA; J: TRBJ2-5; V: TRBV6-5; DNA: TGTGCCAGCAGTCTCTTAGCGGGAACCGAAGAGACCCAGTACTTC; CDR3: CASSLLAGTEETQYF
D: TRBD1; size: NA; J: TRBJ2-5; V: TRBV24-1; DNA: TGTGCCACCAGTGATCCTGGGACAGGACGGGAGACCCAGTACTTC; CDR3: CATSDPGTGRETQYF
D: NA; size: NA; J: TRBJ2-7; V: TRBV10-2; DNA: TGCGCCAGCAGTACCTCGGGACACCGAAACTTC; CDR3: CASSTSGHRNF
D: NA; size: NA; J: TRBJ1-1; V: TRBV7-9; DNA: TGTGCCAGCAGCTTCAGTACAGGGATCGAGGCTTTCTTT; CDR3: CASSFSTGIEAFF
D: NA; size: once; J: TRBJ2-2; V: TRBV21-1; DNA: TGTGCCGCGCTCCTGTTCACCGGGGAGCTGTTTTTT; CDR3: CAALLFTGELFF
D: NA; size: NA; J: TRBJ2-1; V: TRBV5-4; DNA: TGTGCCAGCAGATCCGACTACAACTCCTACAATGAGCAGTTCTTC; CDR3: CASRSDYNSYNEQFF
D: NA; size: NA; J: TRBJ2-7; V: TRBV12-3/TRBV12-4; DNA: TGTGCCAGCAGTTTAAGGAGCGAGCAGTACTTC; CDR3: CASSLRSEQYF
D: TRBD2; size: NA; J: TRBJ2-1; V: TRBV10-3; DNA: TGTGCCATCAGTGAGTCGGGCCTAGCGGGAGGTCATGAGCAGTTCTTC; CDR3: CAISESGLAGGHEQFF
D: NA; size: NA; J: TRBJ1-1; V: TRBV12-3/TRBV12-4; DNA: TGTGCCAGCAGTCGTTGGGGGGGCTTAACAGCTTTCTTT; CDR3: CASSRWGGLTAFF
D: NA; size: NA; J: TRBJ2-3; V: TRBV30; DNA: TGTGCCTGGGGATTAGTGGATACGCAGTATTTT; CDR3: CAWGLVDTQYF
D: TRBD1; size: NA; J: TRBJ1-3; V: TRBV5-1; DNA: TGCGCCAGCAGCCCAGACAGGGCGGGAAACACCATATATTTT; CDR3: CASSPDRAGNTIYF
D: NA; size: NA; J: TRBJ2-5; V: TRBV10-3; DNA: TGTGCCATCAGCCGGGACTTGAATCAAGAGACCCAGTACTTC; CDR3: CAISRDLNQETQYF
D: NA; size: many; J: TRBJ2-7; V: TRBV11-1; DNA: TGTGCCAGCAGCTTAGTGGGCGCAAGCTACGAGCAGTACTTC; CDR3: CASSLVGASYEQYF
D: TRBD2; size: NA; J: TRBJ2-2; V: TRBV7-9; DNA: TGTGCCAGCAGCCCAGGACTAGCGGAGGGGAACACCGGGGAGCTGTTTTTT; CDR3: CASSPGLAEGNTGELFF